Here is one T cell receptor beta chain with its context. Assay used: immunoSEQ multiplex PCR; TCRdb lists only in-frame clones, some missing. The sample lists 200,000 or so clones, around 85% occurring once. This sample was included in a study of blood T cell repertoires in COVID-19. Whole-study context: Sources were T cells, B-cell-depleted T cells, or PBMCs; the material itself was cDNA or gDNA.

Participants were aged about 18 to 100 years from more than 20 US areas. The germline gives CDR1 MGHDK, CDR2 SYGVNS. The trim removed 7 bases at V and 4 bases at J, leaving 3 bases unmatched. There are 13 residues in the CDR3. The receptor was isolated from a woman between 40 and 50 years old with acute COVID-19. Source material: PBMCs or T cells enriched from blood (not recorded which). J is TRBJ2-7 and V is TRBV25-1; the match to TRBD2 covers 11 bases. The CDR3 DNA follows: TGTGCCAGCACCGGGACTAGCGGATACGAGCAGTACTTC. Protein: CASTGTSGYEQYF.